These 20 T cell receptor beta chains came from one sample sequenced in a study of T cell changes during pregnancy in multiple sclerosis. This table comes from immunoSEQ multiplex PCR, and its TCRdb copy is limited to in-frame clones, with some not included. The data contain 39,000 or so clones, more than 85% of them singletons. Specimen: CD8+ T cells from peripheral blood mononuclear cells, collected after pregnancy. These receptors were taken from a female donor with multiple sclerosis, enrolled in a pregnancy study.

This clone appeared a single time. V is TRBV5-1 and J is TRBJ2-3, with D possibly TRBD1 on 6 matching bases. The V and J ends lost 2 bases and 2 bases respectively, with 18 bases between them. The length of the CDR3 is 17 residues. Germline assignment: CDR1 SGHRS and CDR2 YFSETQ. In DNA form, the CDR3 reads TGCGCCAGCAGCTTTCGAGAACAGGGCCCTTACACAGATACGCAGTATTTT. This sequence encodes CASSFREQGPYTDTQYF.

The chain combines TRBV27 with TRBJ1-1; D is uncertain. The ends were cut back, 0 bases at V and 7 bases at J, with 9 bases in the middle. Looked up from germline, CDR1 is MNHEY and CDR2 is SMNVEV (reference sequence). The CDR3 is 13 amino acids. CDR3 DNA sequence: TGTGCCAGCAGTTTATCGAAGACGGGTGAAGCTTTCTTT. It codes for CASSLSKTGEAFF.

The V and J genes are TRBV2 and TRBJ2-7; D remains ambiguous. The CDR3 is 15 amino acids. The germline V gene encodes CDR1 SNHLY and CDR2 FYNNEI. The V end was cut by 3 bases, the J end by 1 base, with 13 bases between. CDR3 protein: CASSEASSPSYEQYF. The CDR3 nucleotides are TGTGCCAGCAGTGAGGCTTCGTCTCCATCCTACGAGCAGTACTTC.

In its sample, this clone was seen once. The chain recombines TRBV7-9 with TRBJ1-3; D is undetermined. The germline V gene has CDR1 SEHNR and CDR2 FQNEAQ (reference sequence). This CDR3 has 12 amino acids. The V end lost 4 bases, the J end lost 8 bases, and 9 bases lay between the germline ends. CDR3 loop: CASSSRRDTIYF. CDR3 nucleotides: TGTGCCAGCAGCTCTCGACGGGACACCATATATTTT.

V usage is TRBV2 and J usage is TRBJ2-1, with 8 bases identical to TRBD2. CDR3 length: 16 residues. CDR1 is SNHLY and CDR2 is FYNNEI in the germline V gene. V lost 8 bases and J lost 5; bases outside the gene matches: 14. CDR3 in amino acids: CASPLRAGGPNNEQFF. The CDR3 coding sequence is TGTGCCAGCCCCCTGAGGGCGGGGGGACCTAACAATGAGCAGTTCTTC.

Here the CDR3 reads CASSFDTGGVYNEQFF. CDR3 bases: TGTGCCAGCAGCTTTGATACAGGGGGCGTCTACAATGAGCAGTTCTTC. The chain couples TRBV9 to TRBJ2-1; 9 bases fit TRBD1. With V trimmed by 4 bases and J by 3 bases, 8 bases remained unmatched. CDR1 is SGDLS and CDR2 is YYNGEE in the germline V gene. The CDR3 consists of 16 residues.

The V call is TRBV10-3, the J call TRBJ1-2; 7 nucleotides line up with TRBD1. J was trimmed by 8 bases and V by 4 bases; bases with no gene match: 13. CDR3 size: 15 residues. Germline V gene sequence: CDR1 ENHRY, CDR2 SYGVKD. The CDR3 loop is CAISVKDRSIEGYTF. Written as DNA, the CDR3 is TGTGCCATCAGTGTCAAGGACAGGAGTATAGAGGGCTACACCTTC.

V and J are TRBV14 and TRBJ1-1; D is ambiguous. This CDR3 has 13 amino acids. Per germline, CDR1 SGHDN and CDR2 FVKESK. V was clipped by 4 bases and J by 0 bases, with 6 bases between them. The CDR3 spells CASSRRMNTEAFF. CDR3 nucleotide sequence: TGTGCCAGCAGCCGGAGAATGAACACTGAAGCTTTCTTT.

The chain couples TRBV2 to TRBJ2-1; 7 nucleotides line up with TRBD2. Trimming removed 2 bases from V and 1 base from J; junction bases left unmatched: 11. This CDR3 comprises 18 residues. Per the germline V gene, CDR1 is SNHLY and CDR2 is FYNNEI. CDR3 coding DNA: TGTGCCAGCAGTGAAAGTAGGTGGCGGGAGAAGTCCTACAATGAGCAGTTCTTC. Translation: CASSESRWREKSYNEQFF.

This clone was recorded only once. This rearrangement joins TRBV2 to TRBJ1-3; tentatively, D is TRBD1 (6 bases). Germline CDR1 SNHLY, CDR2 FYNNEI. The CDR3 totals 15 residues. The ends were cut back, 5 bases at V and 0 bases at J, with 11 bases in the middle. CDR3 sequence: CASSFRTASGNTIYF. Written as DNA, the CDR3 is TGTGCCAGCAGTTTTCGGACAGCCTCTGGAAACACCATATATTTT. The full variable domain, in which reference TRBV2 and TRBJ1-3 provide the parts outside the CDR3, is EPEVTQTPSHQVTQMGQEVILRCVPISNHLYFYWYRQILGQKVEFLVSFYNNEISEKSEIFDDQFSVERPDGSNFTLKIRSTKLEDSAMYFCASSFRTASGNTIYFGEGSWLTVV.

The chain recombines TRBV9 with TRBJ2-2; 8 positions agree with TRBD2. This CDR3 has 16 residues. V lost 3 bases to trimming and J lost 4 bases; unmatched junction nucleotides: 8. Per the germline V gene, CDR1 is SGDLS and CDR2 is YYNGEE. CDR3 nucleotide sequence: TGTGCCAGCAGCGCCCCCCAGACTAGCGCCACCGGGGAGCTGTTTTTT. It specifies CASSAPQTSATGELFF.

This clone was seen once. CDR3 loop: CASSPSSGDSNQPQHF. CDR3 nucleotides: TGTGCCAGCAGCCCCTCATCCGGGGATAGCAATCAGCCCCAGCATTTT. This chain connects TRBV27 to TRBJ1-5; the D is unclear. The length of the CDR3 is 16 residues. Germline CDR1 is MNHEY and CDR2 is SMNVEV (reference sequence). Trimming pared 6 bases from V and 0 bases from J, leaving 15 bases between.

This clone showed up just once. The genes are TRBV9 and TRBJ1-1, with D perhaps TRBD1 (5 bases). CDR1 SGDLS and CDR2 YYNGEE come from the germline V gene. Between the trimmed V and J ends, which lost 3 bases and 4 bases, there was a span of 13 bases. The CDR3 loop spans 14 amino acids. The CDR3: CASSAQGSATEAFF. CDR3 coding DNA: TGTGCCAGCAGCGCTCAGGGTAGTGCCACTGAAGCTTTCTTT.

This chain uses TRBV4-1 with TRBJ2-1, with 9 nucleotides matching TRBD1. This CDR3 region has 14 residues. Germline values: CDR1 MGHRA, CDR2 YSYEKL. V trimming: 0 bases; J trimming: 6 bases; junction bases outside the gene matches: 0. CDR3 DNA: TGCGCCAGCAGCCAAGAGGGACAGGGCAATGAGCAGTTCTTC. This translates into CASSQEGQGNEQFF.

The rearrangement links TRBV5-6 to TRBJ1-5, with D tentatively TRBD1 (5 bases). CDR1 is SGHDT and CDR2 is YYEEEE in the germline V gene. Trimming removed 4 bases at V and 4 bases at J, with 12 bases between. This CDR3 is 14 amino acids long. CDR3 coding DNA: TGTGCCAGCAGCCTCATGGACATGAATCAGCCCCAGCATTTT. This encodes CASSLMDMNQPQHF.

The chain carries TRBV14 and TRBJ1-1; a possible D gene is TRBD1 (5 bases). This CDR3 has 13 residues. The V gene lost 1 base and the J gene lost 4 bases, with 7 bases spanning the gap. Germline V gives CDR1 SGHDN, CDR2 FVKESK. CDR3 region: CASSQGGSTEAFF. The CDR3 bases are TGTGCCAGCAGCCAAGGGGGCAGCACTGAAGCTTTCTTT.

This chain joins TRBV19 and TRBJ1-6, with 12 bases aligning to TRBD1. This CDR3 is built from 16 residues. Trimming removed 10 bases from V and 9 bases from J; junction bases left unmatched: 13. CDR1 and CDR2 (germline): LNHDA, SQIVND (reference sequence). CDR3 loop: CATGTGGELSSSPLHF. The CDR3 nucleotides are TGTGCCACGGGGACAGGGGGCGAGCTAAGCAGTTCACCCCTCCACTTT.

V and J are TRBV16 and TRBJ2-7; tentative D call: TRBD2 (6 bases). Germline CDR1 is KGHSY and CDR2 is FQNENV. This CDR3 comprises 14 residues. Trimming took off 2 bases at V and 5 bases at J, with 13 bases between the two ends. CDR3 region: CASSQGAGRNEQYF. The CDR3 coding sequence is TGTGCCAGCAGCCAAGGGGCAGGGAGGAACGAGCAGTACTTC. Full variable domain (rest looked up from reference TRBV16 and TRBJ2-7): GEEVAQTPKHLVRGEGQKAKLYCAPIKGHSYVFWYQQVLKNEFKFLISFQNENVFDETGMPKERFSAKCLPNSPCSLEIQATKLEDSAVYFCASSQGAGRNEQYFGPGTRLTVT.

J is TRBJ1-3 and V is TRBV28; D might be TRBD1 (5 bases). CDR1 MDHEN and CDR2 SYDVKM come from the germline V gene. The V end lost 9 bases, the J end lost 1 base, and 16 bases lay between the germline ends. The CDR3 has 15 residues. This CDR3 reads CASGREGPSGNTIYF. Here the CDR3 DNA reads TGTGCCAGTGGTCGGGAGGGACCTTCTGGAAACACCATATATTTT. The full variable domain, with the rest looked up from reference TRBV28 and TRBJ1-3, is DVKVTQSSRYLVKRTGEKVFLECVQDMDHENMFWYRQDPGLGLRLIYFSYDVKMKEKGDIPEGYSVSREKKERFSLILESASTNQTSMYLCASGREGPSGNTIYFGEGSWLTVV.

The chain has TRBV27 and TRBJ1-5; D gene uncertain. V shed 5 bases and J shed 2 bases, with 4 bases lying between them. Germline assignment: CDR1 MNHEY and CDR2 SMNVEV (reference sequence). The CDR3 extends over 12 amino acids. CDR3 coding DNA: TGTGCCAGCAGTGCAGGCAATCAGCCCCAGCATTTT. Amino acids: CASSAGNQPQHF.